Included here is one T cell receptor beta chain sequence, with context. The antigen it recognizes is unknown. No much larger clonotype is one base removed from it; base qualities were not supplied. In the paper's terms, the time point label means: blood 2 weeks post-SBRT. What this sample's treatment or condition label stands for: 15 Gy SBRT to primary tumor, nephrectomy 4 weeks later. Serial peripheral blood from radiation-treated patients was sampled at baseline, 2 weeks and 4 weeks after SBRT to track tumor-enriched clonotypes. Every patient had renal cell carcinoma of clear cell pathology. The QIAamp DNA Blood Mini Kit (Qiagen) was used to prepare genomic DNA for TCR sequencing. The analyses included only samples that passed all quality control checks. Following the manufacturer's recommendations, the immunoSEQ kit was used to generate TCR beta libraries from genomic DNA. For library preparation, a first multiplex PCR was performed with proprietary primers, followed by a second PCR in which unique barcodes were added, and bead cleanups were performed after each round. Each sample batch included a kit-provided positive control reaction and a negative control reaction. The final libraries were assessed on an Agilent 4200 TapeStation D1000 ScreenTape, pooled by volume, and quantified by qPCR. An Illumina NextSeq500 fitted with a MidOutput 150-cycle cartridge performed the sequencing, running 156 Read1 cycles and 15 Index1 cycles with the kit's custom primers. The pooled library was loaded at 1.0 pM, and around 22% PhiX control was spiked in. From the authors' description of their analysis: Vendor-processed data were analyzed in R, with a clonotype defined as all T cells sharing the same CDR3 nucleotide sequence. In the clone abundance analyses, frequencies in each sample were normalized to that sample's 10,000 most abundant clones. Public T cell clones, which averaged fewer than five per sample, were excluded before analysis. Tumor-enriched clonotypes and baseline blood-enriched clonotypes were defined as those with an abundance difference of at least 32-fold between compartments. Clonotypes expanded or contracted between blood time points were identified with a beta-binomial differential abundance model. Similarity between tumor and blood repertoires was quantified using the Baroni-Urbani and Buser coefficient, and groups were compared with two-tailed Wilcoxon tests in R. TCRdb mirrors the immuneACCESS table, restricted to in-frame sequences. Some clones are absent from its copies; in checked studies, under half trace to an unresolved V gene, and the reason for the others is unknown. The V and J calls and the clone size are those of that table, but D and trimming were determined from the DNA. Recorded for this sample are about 130,000 clones; 88% of them occurred a single time. The ten largest clones add up to about 5.6% of the sample.

The data were taken from a study of radiation and T cells in renal cell carcinoma (dated by TCRdb to 2020 to 2022). Turning to the overall study: The samples were obtained from a clinical trial, where primary renal cell carcinomas were treated with 15 Gy stereotactic body radiation therapy and then removed by nephrectomy 4 weeks afterward. A total of 4 million to 5 million unique CDR3 nucleotide sequences, encoding 2.5 million to 3 million unique CDR3 amino acid sequences, were found across all 50 or so samples. In total, fewer than 55 samples underwent TCR beta sequencing: 25 or so tumors plus 27 peripheral blood samples. The paper as a whole reports these results and caveats: With a single-armed trial design, the study had no way to address how radiation dose or scheduling affects the TCR repertoire. Top tumor clonotypes rose in blood from baseline to 2 weeks post-radiation, then contracted by 4 weeks, suggesting transient expansion of tumor-resident clones. Changes in the blood repertoire were not tracked past 4 weeks after treatment. No pretreatment tumor biopsies were available, so the baseline intratumoral presence of clonotypes could not be determined.

The CDR3 contains 15 residues, cysteine and phenylalanine counted. The retained sequence is limited to the CDR3, 45 bases, with the frame set at the first base. The sample here was blood, taken from a patient whose treatment included radiotherapy and nephrectomy. The chain is encoded by TRBV21-1 joined to TRBJ2-1; TRBD1 was called by the table and not checked on the DNA. TRBV21-1 is given as a pseudogene. The sequence was obtained from a woman between 65 and 79 years old with renal cell carcinoma. The CDR3 sequence is CASSKGKPQNNEQFF. The bases are TGTGCCAGCAGCAAAGGAAAACCACAAAACAATGAGCAGTTCTTC.